This record looks at one T cell receptor beta chain sequence and its context. This clonotype was detected once. It lacks a known antigen. The limits of the CDR3 on the DNA are not certain, so only TCRdb's listed CDR3 is given. The data belong to a study of T cells in Graves' hyperthyroidism and ophthalmopathy (dated by TCRdb to about 2019). A note on the overall study: TCR V-J signatures able to tell the groups apart were searched for in a discovery cohort of 100 or so patients, of whom more than 40 had Graves' ophthalmopathy and around 56 had stable Graves' hyperthyroidism. Whether ophthalmopathy could be predicted prospectively was tested in an independent validation cohort made up of roughly 20 hyperthyroidism patients plus 17 patients who later progressed to ophthalmopathy. The 75 to 100 discovery patients were divided at random into training and test sets in a 7:3 ratio. Thyroid tissue and blood T-cell repertoires from roughly six Graves' hyperthyroidism patients were also compared in the study. After sampling, hyperthyroidism patients received methimazole starting at 30 mg daily, and ophthalmopathy patients received high-dose intravenous methylprednisolone. The paper describes TCR Vbeta CDR3 sequencing of around 130 peripheral blood samples, made up of 43 ophthalmopathy patients, around 78 hyperthyroidism patients and some 17 progressor patients.

Findings and caveats that apply to the study as a whole: Sample size was not statistically predetermined, and blinding of investigators to group allocation was not performed. Most expanded thyroid clonotypes (frequency above 0.001) were also found in blood, which suggests that blood repertoires may mirror thyroid immune responses. A 13 V-J signature model separated ophthalmopathy from stable hyperthyroidism, with 87.88% sensitivity and 81.08% specificity in cross-validation and 80%/75% in testing. In validation, progression to ophthalmopathy was predicted by the model with roughly 69% sensitivity and 72.22% specificity, a median of roughly six months before onset.

The TCR beta CDR3 regions were amplified from RNA transcripts. A first-round RT-PCR of the TCR CDR3 used the HTBI primer set with the Qiagen OneStep RT-PCR kit. The libraries were constructed in a second round of multiplex PCR and then size-selected and purified. The libraries were sequenced on an Illumina HiSeq2000 using paired-end 100 bp reads. In the source study's methods: SOAPnuke was used to process the raw data, removing reads that contained adapters or uncalled bases, had a mean Phred below 15, or lacked an exact match to the constant primer or identifier. COPE v1.2.5 was used to merge high-quality paired reads, and clonotypes were defined as unique nucleotide sequences. MiTCR v1.1 was used to align the clonotypes against IMGT TRBV, TRBD and TRBJ reference segments. Analysis was restricted to V-J combinations with a frequency above 0.0001, which covered approximately 99% of repertoires. The TCS score was defined as F50 (clonal expansion) divided by E x V (chaos), with BLOSUM62-based TCRdist calculated between CDR3 peptides within each V-J. Welch's t-statistics and random forest reduced just over 500 V-J features to roughly 13, which were used in a naive Bayes classifier (R e1071). The Morisita-Horn index was used to measure how similar the thyroid and blood repertoires were. TCRdb itself trimmed the public reads at Q25 with fastp, ran MiXCR and retained productive beta chains. Each CDR3 protein appears once, grouped with its most common genes and DNA. The V and J calls come from TCRdb's annotation, not from the publication. The sample table lists 500,000 to 650,000 distinct CDR3 sequences, approximately 49% of them with a count of one. Of the sample, about 40% is held by the ten largest clones.

The CDR3 goes from the cysteine to the phenylalanine over 12 residues. CDR1 and CDR2, looked up from the germline V gene, are SQVTM and ANQGSEA. Exclusion was applied to patients with uncontrolled infections, other autoimmune diseases, pregnancy or lactation. Diagnoses were based on clinical symptoms, serum thyroxine and TRAb, thyroid ultrasound and orbital computed tomography. Trizol reagent was used to extract total RNA, and RNA quality was then checked on an Agilent 2100 Bioanalyzer. What was sequenced was peripheral blood or thyroid tissue (not recorded which). The sequence was obtained from an adult woman with Graves' disease, either hyperthyroidism or ophthalmopathy (not recorded which). The V gene is TRBV29-1 and the J gene is TRBJ2-7; the table's D call of TRBD1 was not tested on the DNA. This receptor carries the CDR3 CSVEVGQGARYF.